Reported below is one T cell receptor (beta chain). The antigen remains undetermined. Template switching supplied a universal primer site; unique molecular identifiers were carried on the cDNA. In TCRdb, the 5' RACE reads were re-called with MiXCR into one record per CDR3 protein. This table holds 250,000 or so distinct CDR3 sequences, about 8.5% found once. Trimming left V 5 bases short and J 10 bases short, with 9 bases between. CDR3 size: 11 residues. CDR1 and CDR2 from the germline V gene are MNHEY and SVGEGT. The data stem from a study of identical twins. Regarding the study as a whole: Insertion counts were lower in abundant cord blood beta clonotypes, a trend that memory repertoires did not show. Out-of-frame alpha sequences shared between twins exhibited an excess of low generation probability.

These records were also assigned to another study, of yellow fever vaccine responses in identical twins.

V usage is TRBV6-2 or TRBV6-3 and J usage is TRBJ2-1; D not resolved. The TCR was taken from a woman under 30 in good health. The sequenced material came from CD8+ T cells sorted from blood. The CDR3: CASSPMGEQFF. For the CDR3, the DNA is TGTGCCAGCAGTCCCATGGGGGAGCAGTTCTTC.